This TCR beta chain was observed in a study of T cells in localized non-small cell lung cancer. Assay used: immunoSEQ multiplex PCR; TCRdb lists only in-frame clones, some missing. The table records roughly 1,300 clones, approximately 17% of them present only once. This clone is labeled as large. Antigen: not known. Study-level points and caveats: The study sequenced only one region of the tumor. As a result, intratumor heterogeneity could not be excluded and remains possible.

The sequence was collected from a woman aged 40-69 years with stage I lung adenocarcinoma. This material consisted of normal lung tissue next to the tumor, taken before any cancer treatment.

The CDR3 bases are TGTGCCAGCAGCTTAGTTCCGGACAGGGTCCCCTTGATGAACACTGAAGCTTTCTTT. This encodes CASSLVPDRVPLMNTEAFF. The chain uses TRBV11-3 and TRBJ1-1, with TRBD1 matching 8 bases. Germline V gives CDR1 SGHNT, CDR2 YENEEA. Trimming removed 1 base from V and 0 bases from J; junction bases left unmatched: 13. This CDR3 is 19 amino acids long.